Each of the 11 T cell receptor beta chains below was sequenced from the same sample in a study of Tregs in tolerant kidney transplant recipients (dated by TCRdb to the late 2010s). The library was generated by the immunoSEQ multiplex PCR assay. This immuneACCESS table, as held by TCRdb, lists in-frame sequences with V and J called but not all clones. Of the missing ones, under half trace to an unresolved V gene in checked studies; the others have no known cause. A total of roughly 250,000 clones appear in this sample, 80% to 85% of them only once. The top ten clonotypes cover 0.55% to 0.65% of the sample. Sequencing used CD4+ T cells from blood. These receptors originate from a human donor in good health.

This clone was found once. The rearrangement uses TRBV5-1 and TRBJ2-7; D is possibly TRBD1 or TRBD2 (5 bases each). V shed 2 bases and J shed 6 bases, with 21 bases lying between them. The CDR3 runs 16 residues. Germline V lookup: CDR1 SGHRS, CDR2 YFSETQ. CDR3 DNA sequence: TGCGCCAGCAGCTTCGTCGCTCTTACTAGTGGGGCCGAGCAGTACTTC. Protein: CASSFVALTSGAEQYF. Drawing the rest from reference TRBV5-1 and TRBJ2-7, the complete variable domain is KAGVTQTPRYLIKTRGQQVTLSCSPISGHRSVSWYQQTPGQGLQFLFEYFSETQRNKGNFPGRFSGRQFSNSRSEMNVSTLELGDSALYLCASSFVALTSGAEQYFGPGTRLTVT.

This chain uses TRBV10-1 with TRBJ2-3; 8 positions agree with TRBD1. Germline trimming cut 3 bases from V and 4 bases from J; bases unmatched to any gene: 6. Germline CDR1 is WNHNN and CDR2 is SYGVQD (reference sequence). The CDR3 extends over 15 amino acids. The CDR3 sequence: CASSDHRGSADTQYF. The DNA for the CDR3 is TGCGCCAGCAGTGACCACAGGGGGTCGGCAGATACGCAGTATTTT.

In regard to this clone: The sample contains more than one DNA sequence encoding this CDR3. The chain links TRBV19 to TRBJ1-3; perhaps TRBD1 as D (5 bases). The CDR3 covers 13 residues. Germline CDR1 reads LNHDA; CDR2 reads SQIVND (reference sequence). The ends were cut back, 6 bases at V and 0 bases at J, with 6 bases in the middle. The CDR3 DNA reads as TGTGCCAGTAGGACAGTCTCTGGAAACACCATATATTTT. Translated: CASRTVSGNTIYF. The full variable domain, completed using reference TRBV19 and TRBJ1-3, is DGGITQSPKYLFRKEGQNVTLSCEQNLNHDAMYWYRQDPGQGLRLIYYSQIVNDFQKGDIAEGYSVSREKKESFPLTVTSAQKNPTAFYLCASRTVSGNTIYFGEGSWLTVV.

The V call is TRBV27, the J call TRBJ1-5; D is perhaps TRBD1 (6 bases). The CDR3 is made up of 19 amino acids. The germline V gene has CDR1 MNHEY and CDR2 SMNVEV (reference sequence). V lost 0 bases and J 2 bases, leaving 20 bases between the germline ends. CDR3 protein: CASSLSGEGGFWGNQPQHF. CDR3 bases: TGTGCCAGCAGTTTATCGGGGGAAGGGGGGTTTTGGGGCAATCAGCCCCAGCATTTT.

V usage is TRBV11-3 and J usage is TRBJ2-3; no firm D call. Trimming stripped 0 bases from V and 6 bases from J, with 7 bases between. The germline CDR1 and CDR2 sequences are SGHNT and YENEEA. The CDR3 is 13 residues long. The CDR3 bases are TGTGCCAGCAGCTTAGATTACGGGGATACGCAGTATTTT. This encodes CASSLDYGDTQYF.

The genes are TRBV7-9 and TRBJ1-1; 8 bases fit TRBD1. The V segment lost 5 bases and the J segment 0 bases; nucleotides outside the gene matches: 8. Looked up from germline, CDR1 is SEHNR and CDR2 is FQNEAQ (reference sequence). CDR3 length: 16 residues. CDR3: CASSDRDRTLNTEAFF. CDR3 bases: TGTGCCAGCAGCGACCGGGACAGGACTTTGAACACTGAAGCTTTCTTT.

The chain is built from TRBV20-1 and TRBJ2-1, with D hard to call. V lost 5 bases and J 8 bases, leaving 7 bases between the germline ends. This CDR3 region has 10 residues. Germline CDR1 DFQATT, CDR2 SNEGSKA (reference sequence). The CDR3: CSALFHEQFF. The DNA for the CDR3 is TGCAGTGCTTTGTTCCATGAGCAGTTCTTC.

The chain employs TRBV5-1 and TRBJ2-5; 8 bases match TRBD2. Germline V gives CDR1 SGHRS, CDR2 YFSETQ. V lost 2 bases, J lost 3 bases, and 3 bases stayed unmatched. The CDR3 is 14 residues long. Written as DNA, the CDR3 is TGCGCCAGCAGCTTCCTGACTAGCGAAGAGACCCAGTACTTC. Amino acid sequence: CASSFLTSEETQYF. Based on the CDR3 plus reference TRBV5-1 and TRBJ2-5, the full variable domain is KAGVTQTPRYLIKTRGQQVTLSCSPISGHRSVSWYQQTPGQGLQFLFEYFSETQRNKGNFPGRFSGRQFSNSRSEMNVSTLELGDSALYLCASSFLTSEETQYFGPGTRLLVL.

The rearrangement joins TRBV7-2 to TRBJ2-5; 9 bases agree with TRBD2. The junction had 3 bases not matched to a gene; V was cut back by 3 bases and J by 1 base. CDR3 length equals 15 residues. Germline V lookup: CDR1 SGHTA, CDR2 FQGNSA. DNA of the CDR3: TGTGCCAGCAGCTTCGTTAGCGGGGGCCAAGAGACCCAGTACTTC. Its translation: CASSFVSGGQETQYF. Using reference TRBV7-2 and TRBJ2-5 for the parts outside the CDR3, the full variable domain is GAGVSQSPSNKVTEKGKDVELRCDPISGHTALYWYRQSLGQGLEFLIYFQGNSAPDKSGLPSDRFSAERTGGSVSTLTIQRTQQEDSAVYLCASSFVSGGQETQYFGPGTRLLVL.

Concerning this clone: Sequence at one end of the junction differs from germline and may be a read error. The rearrangement uses TRBV6-5 and TRBJ1-1; 9 bases agree with TRBD1. The CDR3 is 14 amino acids. Germline CDR1 MNHEY, CDR2 SVGAGI. DNA of the CDR3: TGTGCCAGCATCCAGGACAGGGGTAACACTAAAGCTTTCTTT. Its protein product is CASIQDRGNTKAFF.

The J gene is TRBJ1-1, the V gene TRBV10-1; D is possibly TRBD1 (6 bases). V was cut by 0 bases and J by 10 bases, with 15 bases left in between. Germline assignment: CDR1 WNHNN and CDR2 SYGVQD (reference sequence). This CDR3 has 14 amino acids. The CDR3 loop reads CASSESAGANGAFF. The CDR3 DNA is TGCGCCAGCAGTGAGTCGGCAGGGGCGAACGGAGCTTTCTTT.